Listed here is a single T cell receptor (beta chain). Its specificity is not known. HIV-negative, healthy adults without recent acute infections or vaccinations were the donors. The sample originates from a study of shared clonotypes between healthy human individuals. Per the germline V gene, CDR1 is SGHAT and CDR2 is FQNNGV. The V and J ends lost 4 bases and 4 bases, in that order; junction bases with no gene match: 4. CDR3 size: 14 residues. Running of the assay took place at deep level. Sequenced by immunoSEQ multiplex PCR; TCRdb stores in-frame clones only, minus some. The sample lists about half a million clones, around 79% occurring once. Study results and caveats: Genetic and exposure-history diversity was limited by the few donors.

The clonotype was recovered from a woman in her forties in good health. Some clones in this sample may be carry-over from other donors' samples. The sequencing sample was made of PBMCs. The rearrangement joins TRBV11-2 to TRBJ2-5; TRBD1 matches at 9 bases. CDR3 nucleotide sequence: TGTGCCAGCAGCTCGACAGGGGGTTTAGAGACCCAGTACTTC. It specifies CASSSTGGLETQYF.